The 22 T cell receptor beta chains below all came from one sample that was sequenced in a study of blood T cell repertoires in COVID-19. Libraries were prepared by immunoSEQ multiplex PCR; TCRdb keeps only in-frame clonotypes and omits some of them. The repertoire holds 200,000 to 250,000 clones, approximately 81% seen once, with about 8.9% in the top ten. The sequenced sample was PBMCs or T cells enriched from blood (not recorded which). The receptor set was obtained from a woman aged 45-65 years with acute COVID-19.

The chain has TRBV28 and TRBJ2-1; no reliable D call. Germline CDR1 MDHEN, CDR2 SYDVKM. The CDR3 is 13 residues long. The V and J ends lost 6 bases and 4 bases respectively, with 10 bases between them. This CDR3 is CASSVFPYNEQFF. CDR3 DNA sequence: TGTGCCAGCAGCGTCTTCCCGTACAATGAGCAGTTCTTC. Looking up the rest from reference TRBV28 and TRBJ2-1 gives the full variable domain: DVKVTQSSRYLVKRTGEKVFLECVQDMDHENMFWYRQDPGLGLRLIYFSYDVKMKEKGDIPEGYSVSREKKERFSLILESASTNQTSMYLCASSVFPYNEQFFGPGTRLTVL.

The CDR3 spells CSAIDPPSWALYGYTF. CDR3 nucleotides: TGCAGTGCTATTGACCCCCCATCATGGGCTCTATATGGCTACACCTTC. This rearrangement joins TRBV20-1 to TRBJ1-2; no clear D. The V gene lost 4 bases and the J gene lost 5 bases, with 23 bases spanning the gap. The CDR3 has 16 amino acids. Germline V gene lookup returns CDR1 DFQATT and CDR2 SNEGSKA (reference sequence).

The chain joins TRBV6-5 to TRBJ1-1; D possibly corresponds to TRBD1 (6 bases). The CDR3 covers 14 residues. In germline, CDR1 is MNHEY, CDR2 SVGAGI. With 6 bases removed from V and 6 bases from J, the gap between germline ends came to 17 bases. CDR3 loop: CASRKQGSNAEAFF. CDR3 in DNA: TGTGCCAGCAGGAAACAGGGTAGTAATGCTGAAGCTTTCTTT.

CDR3 sequence: CASSQRTSGGSNTGELFF. CDR3 nucleotides: TGCGCCAGCAGCCAAAGGACTAGCGGGGGATCGAACACCGGGGAGCTGTTTTTT. This sequence joins TRBV4-1 and TRBJ2-2, with TRBD2 matching over 13 bases. The CDR3 length is 18 residues. CDR1 and CDR2 from the germline V gene are MGHRA and YSYEKL. After removal of 2 bases from V and 0 bases from J, the junction contained 3 bases not matched to a gene.

The V and J genes are TRBV12-3 or TRBV12-4 and TRBJ1-1; no firm D call. The V gene lost 6 bases and the J gene lost 0 bases, with 8 bases spanning the gap. The CDR3 contains 13 residues. The CDR3 sequence: CASRALLNTEAFF. The CDR3 bases are TGTGCCAGCAGGGCCCTTTTGAACACTGAAGCTTTCTTT.

The chain recombines TRBV27 with TRBJ2-5; TRBD1 agrees at 8 bases. V was clipped by 7 bases and J by 5 bases; unmatched bases: 9. Per germline, CDR1 MNHEY and CDR2 SMNVEV (reference sequence). The CDR3 consists of 14 residues. DNA of the CDR3: TGTGCCAGCAACCGGCAGGGGGCAAGGGAGACCCAGTACTTC. Translated: CASNRQGARETQYF.

CDR3 nucleotide sequence: TGTGCTAGTGGTTTGGTCCGACAGGGCGGCGGGGAGCTGTTTTTT. Amino acids: CASGLVRQGGGELFF. The chain is built from TRBV12-5 and TRBJ2-2; 7 bases are shared with TRBD1. The CDR3 is 15 residues long. Germline values: CDR1 LGHNT, CDR2 FRNRAP. J was trimmed by 7 bases and V by 0 bases; bases with no gene match: 5.

This clone was seen more than once but under ten times. V usage is TRBV4-3 and J usage is TRBJ1-6; no reliable D call. The CDR3 contains 15 residues. Trimming shortened V by 1 base and J by 10 bases, and 14 bases separated the two germline ends. Germline-derived CDR1 and CDR2 are LGHNA and YSLEER. The CDR3 DNA reads TGCGCCAGCAGCCAAGGGCCGACCGGGGAGTCACCCCTCCACTTT. Translating gives CASSQGPTGESPLHF.

The V call is TRBV28, the J call TRBJ2-3; TRBD2 matches at 10 bases. There are 16 residues in the CDR3. V was clipped by 6 bases and J by 4 bases; unmatched bases: 10. Germline V lookup: CDR1 MDHEN, CDR2 SYDVKM. CDR3 region: CASSPQSGGDADTQYF. The CDR3 DNA follows: TGTGCCAGCAGCCCACAAAGCGGGGGGGACGCAGATACGCAGTATTTT.

This chain joins TRBV28 and TRBJ1-1; TRBD1 aligns across 8 bases. Looked up from germline, CDR1 is MDHEN and CDR2 is SYDVKM. This CDR3 has 12 amino acids. The V and J ends lost 4 bases and 11 bases, in that order; junction bases with no gene match: 6. The CDR3 nucleotides are TGTGCCAGCAGTTGGGGACAGGCAATGGCTTTCTTT. Translated: CASSWGQAMAFF. Looking up the rest from reference TRBV28 and TRBJ1-1 gives the full variable domain: DVKVTQSSRYLVKRTGEKVFLECVQDMDHENMFWYRQDPGLGLRLIYFSYDVKMKEKGDIPEGYSVSREKKERFSLILESASTNQTSMYLCASSWGQAMAFFGQGTRLTVV.

V is TRBV6-2 or TRBV6-3 and J is TRBJ1-6, with TRBD1 as a possible D gene (6 bases). This CDR3 has 18 residues. Germline V CDR1 and CDR2: MNHEY, SVGEGT. The V end was cut by 6 bases, the J end by 8 bases, with 26 bases between. CDR3 nucleotides: TGTGCCAGCAGCCCCAGTGGGGTAGCGGGACAACGGGATTCACCCCTCCACTTT. Translated, it gives CASSPSGVAGQRDSPLHF.

CDR3 protein: CASSPQGWETQYF. The DNA for the CDR3 is TGTGCCAGCTCACCTCAGGGATGGGAGACCCAGTACTTC. The rearrangement links TRBV18 to TRBJ2-5, with D possibly being TRBD1 (5 bases). The CDR3 runs 13 residues. Trimming cost V 3 bases and J 5 bases, with 10 bases left between them. The germline V gene encodes CDR1 KGHSH and CDR2 LQKENI.

This chain links TRBV29-1 with TRBJ1-3; no reliable D call. V lost 7 bases and J lost 0, with 13 bases in between. Germline CDR1 SQVTM, CDR2 ANQGSEA. There are 14 residues in the CDR3. Here the CDR3 DNA reads TGCAGCGCCTTACTGTCTGACTCTGGAAACACCATATATTTT. Protein: CSALLSDSGNTIYF.

This clone was found once. The rearrangement links TRBV10-3 to TRBJ1-2; TRBD1 aligns across 7 bases. Germline V gene lookup returns CDR1 ENHRY and CDR2 SYGVKD. The CDR3 runs to 17 residues. J gave up 4 bases and V 3 bases, and 14 bases lay outside the gene matches. The CDR3 region is CAISDIILDRSSYGYTF. CDR3 sequence (DNA): TGTGCCATCAGTGATATCATACTGGACAGGTCAAGCTATGGCTACACCTTC.

This clone was seen just once. This sequence joins TRBV5-1 and TRBJ2-7; 7 bases are shared with TRBD1. From germline, CDR1 is SGHRS and CDR2 YFSETQ. CDR3 length: 18 amino acids. The junction had 15 bases not matched to a gene; V was cut back by 3 bases and J by 0 bases. CDR3 DNA sequence: TGCGCCAGCAGCTCCCGAGGGGACCTGACAGGGAGCTCCTACGAGCAGTACTTC. It translates to CASSSRGDLTGSSYEQYF. Based on the CDR3 plus reference TRBV5-1 and TRBJ2-7, the full variable domain is KAGVTQTPRYLIKTRGQQVTLSCSPISGHRSVSWYQQTPGQGLQFLFEYFSETQRNKGNFPGRFSGRQFSNSRSEMNVSTLELGDSALYLCASSSRGDLTGSSYEQYFGPGTRLTVT.

J is TRBJ1-5 and V is TRBV25-1; a possible D gene is TRBD1 (5 bases). The V end lost 7 bases, the J end lost 0 bases, and 13 bases lay between the germline ends. The CDR3 consists of 15 residues. Germline lookup yields CDR1 MGHDK and CDR2 SYGVNS. The CDR3, as DNA: TGTGCCAGCAATGTCTCAGGGAATAGCAATCAGCCCCAGCATTTT. Translated, it gives CASNVSGNSNQPQHF.

J is TRBJ2-7 and V is TRBV5-4; 7 nucleotides agree with TRBD2. V shed 2 bases and J 5 bases; nucleotides not matched to a gene: 16. CDR3 length: 17 amino acids. The V gene's germline CDR1 is SGHNT and CDR2 YYREEE (reference sequence). The CDR3 here is CASSLFTPPGGRHEQYF. The CDR3 bases are TGTGCCAGCAGCTTATTTACCCCCCCGGGAGGTCGACACGAGCAGTACTTC.

The CDR3 nucleotides read TGTGCCAGCAGTGACGATCTTCGAACAGGGGGTGATGAGCAGTTCTTC. It yields the protein CASSDDLRTGGDEQFF. The rearrangement uses TRBV25-1 and TRBJ2-1, with 8 bases lining up with TRBD1. CDR3 length: 16 amino acids. Germline V gives CDR1 MGHDK, CDR2 SYGVNS. The trim removed 3 bases at V and 8 bases at J, leaving 12 bases unmatched.

V is TRBV24-1 and J is TRBJ1-1, with TRBD1 as a possible D gene (5 bases). Deletions cut 9 bases from V and 3 bases from J, with 22 bases between. CDR1 is KGHDR and CDR2 is SFDVKD in the germline V gene. CDR3 length equals 16 residues. This chain's CDR3 is CATGTGTRGGDTEAFF. The CDR3 coding sequence is TGTGCCACCGGAACCGGGACCCGAGGCGGGGACACTGAAGCTTTCTTT.

The chain couples TRBV5-1 to TRBJ2-5, with D perhaps TRBD2 (6 bases). Trimming took off 4 bases at V and 4 bases at J, with 14 bases between the two ends. From germline, CDR1 is SGHRS and CDR2 YFSETQ. The CDR3 spans 14 residues. The CDR3 spells CASSPHPSAETQYF. The CDR3 DNA sequence: TGCGCCAGCAGCCCACATCCTAGCGCAGAGACCCAGTACTTC.

CDR3 sequence: CASSPGFRTVTDTQYF. CDR3 nucleotides: TGTGCCAGCAGCCCGGGTTTTCGGACAGTCACAGATACGCAGTATTTT. The rearrangement uses TRBV5-6 and TRBJ2-3; D perhaps matches TRBD1 (6 bases). Trimming left V 4 bases short and J 2 bases short, with 17 bases between. Germline V gene sequence: CDR1 SGHDT, CDR2 YYEEEE. The CDR3 consists of 16 residues.

In its sample, this clone was seen a few times. Other DNA variants within this sample encode the same CDR3. V usage is TRBV7-2 and J usage is TRBJ2-7, with TRBD2 identical over 7 bases. V lost 5 bases to trimming and J lost 7 bases; unmatched junction nucleotides: 17. This CDR3 is built from 16 residues. Germline V gene lookup returns CDR1 SGHTA and CDR2 FQGNSA. CDR3 amino acids: CASSPVAGRQGGEQYF. The CDR3 nucleotides are TGTGCCAGCAGCCCAGTTGCAGGGCGCCAGGGAGGGGAGCAGTACTTC.